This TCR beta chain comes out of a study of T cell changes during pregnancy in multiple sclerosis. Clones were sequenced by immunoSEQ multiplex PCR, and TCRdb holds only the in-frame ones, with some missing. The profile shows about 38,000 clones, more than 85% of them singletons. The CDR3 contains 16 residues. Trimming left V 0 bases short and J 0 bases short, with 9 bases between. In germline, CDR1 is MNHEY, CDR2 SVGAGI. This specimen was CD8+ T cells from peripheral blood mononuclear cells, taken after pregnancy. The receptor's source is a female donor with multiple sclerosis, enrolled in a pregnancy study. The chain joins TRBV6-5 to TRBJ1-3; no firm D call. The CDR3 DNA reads TGTGCCAGCAGTTACTCGTGGCAGAACTCTGGAAACACCATATATTTT. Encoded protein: CASSYSWQNSGNTIYF.